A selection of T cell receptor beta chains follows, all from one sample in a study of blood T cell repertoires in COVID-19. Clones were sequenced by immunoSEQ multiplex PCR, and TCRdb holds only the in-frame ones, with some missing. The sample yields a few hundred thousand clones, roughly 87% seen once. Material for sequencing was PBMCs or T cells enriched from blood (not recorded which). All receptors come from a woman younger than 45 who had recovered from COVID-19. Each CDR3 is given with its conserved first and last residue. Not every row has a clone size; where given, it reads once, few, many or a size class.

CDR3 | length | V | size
CASSQDGTGRSGYTF | 15 | TRBV3-1/TRBV3-2 | -
CSVGERVRGLYGYTF | 15 | TRBV29-1 | -
CASSLVQGTEAFF | 13 | TRBV7-2 | -
CSASLAFTGVLDQPQHF | 17 | TRBV20-1 | once
CASSLASSGELFF | 13 | TRBV5-4 | -
CASSSGTGSYNEQFF | 15 | TRBV5-1 | -
CASSLAGGSNYGYTF | 15 | TRBV5-8 | -
CASSIPHRTGVELFF | 15 | TRBV19 | -
CASSIDGESEQYF | 13 | TRBV19 | once
CASSDKASGRARQETQYF | 18 | TRBV25-1 | -
CASSLVPPQGPIFGYF | 16 | TRBV5-4 | once
CASSLGIGETVSTDTQYF | 18 | TRBV7-9 | -